This passage covers 8 T cell receptor beta chains from one sample sequenced in a study of T-cell memory formation after mild COVID-19. TCRdb used MiXCR to reprocess the 5' RACE reads, holding one entry per CDR3 protein. Of roughly 240,000 distinct CDR3 sequences in the sample, 15% are singletons; the top ten hold around 2.2%. Specimen: PBMCs or a T cell subset sorted from them (not recorded which). All receptors come from an adult woman who had mild COVID-19 (a few samples of this study predate the infection). Cell type and time point are not known.

This clonotype was seen many times. The chain couples TRBV7-9 to TRBJ1-1; D is possibly TRBD1 (5 bases). This CDR3 has 14 residues. The germline CDR1 and CDR2 sequences are SEHNR and FQNEAQ (reference sequence). Between the trimmed V and J ends, which lost 1 base and 4 bases, there was a span of 10 bases. CDR3 nucleotide sequence: TGTGCCAGCAGCTTAGGAGCTCAGGGCACTGAAGCTTTCTTT. It encodes CASSLGAQGTEAFF. The full variable domain, in which reference TRBV7-9 and TRBJ1-1 provide the parts outside the CDR3, is DTGVSQNPRHKITKRGQNVTFRCDPISEHNRLYWYRQTLGQGPEFLTYFQNEAQLEKSRLLSDRFSAERPKGSFSTLEIQRTEQGDSAMYLCASSLGAQGTEAFFGQGTRLTVV.

This clonotype was observed a few times. The chain recombines TRBV11-2 with TRBJ2-1, with 10 bases identical to TRBD2. Germline loops: CDR1 SGHAT, CDR2 FQNNGV. The length of the CDR3 is 17 residues. The junction had 6 bases not matched to a gene; V was cut back by 1 base and J by 3 bases. CDR3: CASSLVSGGFHYNEQFF. The CDR3 DNA follows: TGTGCCAGCAGCTTAGTTAGCGGGGGGTTCCACTACAATGAGCAGTTCTTC.

This clonotype was picked up a small number of times. The rearrangement uses TRBV29-1 and TRBJ2-3; TRBD2 is a possible D gene (6 bases). The germline V gene has CDR1 SQVTM and CDR2 ANQGSEA. This CDR3 has 13 amino acids. V lost 5 bases to trimming and J lost 4 bases, with 13 bases between them. The DNA for the CDR3 is TGCAGCGTTAAGCAGCGGGCATCAGATACGCAGTATTTT. Translated: CSVKQRASDTQYF.

The V gene is TRBV6-6, the J gene TRBJ2-3; 8 bases map to TRBD2. V lost 7 bases to trimming and J lost 0 bases; unmatched junction nucleotides: 6. Per the germline V gene, CDR1 is MNHNY and CDR2 is SVGAGI (reference sequence). The CDR3 consists of 15 residues. The CDR3 here is CASTSSGASTDTQYF. CDR3 coding DNA: TGTGCCAGCACTAGTAGCGGGGCTAGCACAGATACGCAGTATTTT.

This clonotype has ten or more counts. The gene calls are TRBV6-6 and TRBJ1-1; 8 bases align to TRBD1. Germline V lookup: CDR1 MNHNY, CDR2 SVGAGI (reference sequence). The CDR3 sequence is 16 residues long. V gave up 5 bases and J gave up 1 base; unmatched junction bases: 9. This CDR3 reads CASSHGQGKTNTEAFF. CDR3 coding DNA: TGTGCCAGCAGTCACGGACAGGGTAAAACGAACACTGAAGCTTTCTTT.

This clonotype was seen only a few times. This chain connects TRBV7-9 to TRBJ2-3, with 7 bases matching TRBD1. This CDR3 has 15 residues. V shed 5 bases, J shed 1 base, and the junction held 6 bases outside the gene matches. Germline V gene sequence: CDR1 SEHNR, CDR2 FQNEAQ (reference sequence). CDR3 region: CASSVRDSRTDTQYF. The DNA for the CDR3 is TGTGCCAGCAGCGTCCGGGACAGCCGCACAGATACGCAGTATTTT.

The J gene is TRBJ2-5, the V gene TRBV9; D is unresolved. The V and J ends lost 0 bases and 5 bases respectively, with 14 bases between them. CDR1 is SGDLS and CDR2 is YYNGEE in the germline V gene. The CDR3 spans 15 residues. The CDR3 is CASSVATPPGETQYF. The CDR3 DNA reads as TGTGCCAGCAGCGTAGCAACGCCCCCAGGCGAGACCCAGTACTTC.

The rearrangement links TRBV19 to TRBJ1-3; D is ambiguous. Germline values: CDR1 LNHDA, CDR2 SQIVND (reference sequence). This CDR3 has 15 amino acids. V was clipped by 7 bases and J by 0 bases, with 13 bases between them. CDR3 residues: CASTPHRTSGNTIYF. CDR3 DNA: TGTGCCAGTACCCCACACCGGACCTCTGGAAACACCATATATTTT.